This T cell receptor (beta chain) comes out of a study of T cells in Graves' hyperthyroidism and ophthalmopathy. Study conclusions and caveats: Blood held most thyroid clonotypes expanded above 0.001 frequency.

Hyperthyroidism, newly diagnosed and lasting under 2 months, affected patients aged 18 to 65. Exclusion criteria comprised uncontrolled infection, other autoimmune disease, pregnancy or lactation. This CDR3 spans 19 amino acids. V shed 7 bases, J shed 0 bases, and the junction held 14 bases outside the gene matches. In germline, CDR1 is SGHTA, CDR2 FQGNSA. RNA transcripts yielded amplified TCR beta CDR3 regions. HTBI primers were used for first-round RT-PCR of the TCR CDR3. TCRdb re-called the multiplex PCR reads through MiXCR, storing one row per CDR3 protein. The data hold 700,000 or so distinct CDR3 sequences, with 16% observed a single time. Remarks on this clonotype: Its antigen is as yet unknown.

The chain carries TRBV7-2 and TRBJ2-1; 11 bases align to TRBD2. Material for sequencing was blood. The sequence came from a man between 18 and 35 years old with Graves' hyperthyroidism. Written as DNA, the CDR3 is TGTGCCAGCAACACTCGAGGGACTAGCGGTATGAGCTCCTACAATGAGCAGTTCTTC. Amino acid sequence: CASNTRGTSGMSSYNEQFF. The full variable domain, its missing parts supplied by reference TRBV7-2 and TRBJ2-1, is GAGVSQSPSNKVTEKGKDVELRCDPISGHTALYWYRQSLGQGLEFLIYFQGNSAPDKSGLPSDRFSAERTGGSVSTLTIQRTQQEDSAVYLCASNTRGTSGMSSYNEQFFGPGTRLTVL.